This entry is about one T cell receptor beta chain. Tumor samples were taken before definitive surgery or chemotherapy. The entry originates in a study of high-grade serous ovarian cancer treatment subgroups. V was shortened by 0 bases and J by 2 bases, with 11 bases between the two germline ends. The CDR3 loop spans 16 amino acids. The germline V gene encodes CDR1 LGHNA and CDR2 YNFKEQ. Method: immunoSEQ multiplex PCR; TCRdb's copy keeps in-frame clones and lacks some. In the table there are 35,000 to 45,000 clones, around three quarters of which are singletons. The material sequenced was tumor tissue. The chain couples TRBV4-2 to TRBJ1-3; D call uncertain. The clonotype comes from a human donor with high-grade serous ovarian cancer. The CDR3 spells CASSQEGRSPGNTIYF. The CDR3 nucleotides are TGTGCCAGCAGCCAAGAGGGTCGCTCCCCTGGAAACACCATATATTTT.